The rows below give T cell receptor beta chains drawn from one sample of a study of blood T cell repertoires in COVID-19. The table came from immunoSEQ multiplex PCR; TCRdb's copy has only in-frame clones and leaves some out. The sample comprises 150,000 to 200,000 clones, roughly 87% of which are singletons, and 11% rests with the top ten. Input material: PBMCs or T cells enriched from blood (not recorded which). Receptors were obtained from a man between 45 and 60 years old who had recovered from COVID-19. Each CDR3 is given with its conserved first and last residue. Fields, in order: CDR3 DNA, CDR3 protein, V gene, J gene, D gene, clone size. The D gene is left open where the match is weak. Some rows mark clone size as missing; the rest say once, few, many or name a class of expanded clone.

CDR3 DNA: TGTGCCAGCAGTTCAGGACAGGGGGCACCCTACGAGCAGTACTTC
CDR3 protein: CASSSGQGAPYEQYF
V gene: TRBV25-1
J gene: TRBJ2-7
D gene: TRBD1
clone size: .

CDR3 DNA: TGTGCCAGCAGCTGGGGGCCGGGTTTCAACACTGAAGCTTTCTTT
CDR3 protein: CASSWGPGFNTEAFF
V gene: TRBV5-8
J gene: TRBJ1-1
D gene: .
clone size: .

CDR3 DNA: TGTGCCAGCAGCCCTACGCGGGGGAGTAATGAGCAGTTCTTC
CDR3 protein: CASSPTRGSNEQFF
V gene: TRBV2
J gene: TRBJ2-1
D gene: TRBD2
clone size: .

CDR3 DNA: TGTGCCAGCAGTTACGTCCAGAACTATGGCTACACCTTC
CDR3 protein: CASSYVQNYGYTF
V gene: TRBV6-5
J gene: TRBJ1-2
D gene: .
clone size: .

CDR3 DNA: TGCGCCAGCAGCAAAGGGGACAGGGCGGTAGGGGGCTACACCTTC
CDR3 protein: CASSKGDRAVGGYTF
V gene: TRBV5-1
J gene: TRBJ1-2
D gene: TRBD1
clone size: many

CDR3 DNA: TGTGCCAGCAGTTCCCCGGGGGGGGGATATGAAAAACTGTTTTTT
CDR3 protein: CASSSPGGGYEKLFF
V gene: TRBV28
J gene: TRBJ1-4
D gene: .
clone size: .

CDR3 DNA: TGTGCCAGCTCACCAAGCAGGGTTGAAAAACTGTTTTTT
CDR3 protein: CASSPSRVEKLFF
V gene: TRBV18
J gene: TRBJ1-4
D gene: .
clone size: .

CDR3 DNA: TGTGCCATCAGTGAGCTAGGAGGACTAGCGAGCGAGACCCAGTACTTC
CDR3 protein: CAISELGGLASETQYF
V gene: TRBV10-3
J gene: TRBJ2-5
D gene: TRBD2
clone size: .

CDR3 DNA: TGTGCCAGCAGACTTGACAGGTCCTATGGCTACACCTTC
CDR3 protein: CASRLDRSYGYTF
V gene: TRBV6-5
J gene: TRBJ1-2
D gene: .
clone size: few

CDR3 DNA: TGTGCCAGTAGTATAGTTTCGGGGGGGGCAAATTCACCCCTCCACTTT
CDR3 protein: CASSIVSGGANSPLHF
V gene: TRBV19
J gene: TRBJ1-6
D gene: .
clone size: once

CDR3 DNA: TGCGCCAGCAGCCAAGAGAGGAGGAACACTGAAGCTTTCTTT
CDR3 protein: CASSQERRNTEAFF
V gene: TRBV4-1
J gene: TRBJ1-1
D gene: .
clone size: .

CDR3 DNA: TGTGCCAGCAGCTTAGACGTAGACAGGGTCAGTGGCTACACCTTC
CDR3 protein: CASSLDVDRVSGYTF
V gene: TRBV7-2
J gene: TRBJ1-2
D gene: TRBD1
clone size: .

CDR3 DNA: TGTGCCAGCAGTCCCCTTTCCGGGACAGGGGGAATCGAGCAGTACTTC
CDR3 protein: CASSPLSGTGGIEQYF
V gene: TRBV27
J gene: TRBJ2-7
D gene: TRBD1
clone size: .

CDR3 DNA: TGTGCCAGCAGTTTTGACAGCTACTATGGCTACACCTTC
CDR3 protein: CASSFDSYYGYTF
V gene: TRBV27
J gene: TRBJ1-2
D gene: .
clone size: few

CDR3 DNA: TGTGCCAGCAGCCACCGACAGGGCGAGGGGGAAAAACTGTTTTTT
CDR3 protein: CASSHRQGEGEKLFF
V gene: TRBV11-2
J gene: TRBJ1-4
D gene: TRBD1
clone size: .

CDR3 DNA: TGTGCCAGCAGCTTCCAGGACGGGGTCTATGGCTACACCTTC
CDR3 protein: CASSFQDGVYGYTF
V gene: TRBV5-5
J gene: TRBJ1-2
D gene: .
clone size: .

CDR3 DNA: TGTGCCAGCAGCTTAGCCTCTGGCTACACCTTC
CDR3 protein: CASSLASGYTF
V gene: TRBV7-9
J gene: TRBJ1-2
D gene: .
clone size: once

CDR3 DNA: TGTGCCACCAGTGATTCAACAACAGGGGGCAATCAGCCCCAGCATTTT
CDR3 protein: CATSDSTTGGNQPQHF
V gene: TRBV24-1
J gene: TRBJ1-5
D gene: TRBD1
clone size: .

CDR3 DNA: TGCGCCAGCAGCAAAACCCGGGATTCCTACGAGCAGTACTTC
CDR3 protein: CASSKTRDSYEQYF
V gene: TRBV5-1
J gene: TRBJ2-7
D gene: .
clone size: .

CDR3 DNA: TGTGCCAGCAATGGCGGGGGGCCCACAGATACGCAGTATTTT
CDR3 protein: CASNGGGPTDTQYF
V gene: TRBV2
J gene: TRBJ2-3
D gene: TRBD2
clone size: .

CDR3 DNA: TGTGCCAGCGGCGGGACAGGGAGCAATCAGCCCCAGCATTTT
CDR3 protein: CASGGTGSNQPQHF
V gene: TRBV2
J gene: TRBJ1-5
D gene: TRBD1
clone size: .

CDR3 DNA: TGTGCCAGCAGCCCGATCGGGCGGGGCGAGCAGTACTTC
CDR3 protein: CASSPIGRGEQYF
V gene: TRBV5-6
J gene: TRBJ2-7
D gene: .
clone size: once

CDR3 DNA: TGTGTCTCACAGGAGGACCCGGGACTCGACACAGATACGCAGTATTTT
CDR3 protein: CVSQEDPGLDTDTQYF
V gene: TRBV5-4
J gene: TRBJ2-3
D gene: .
clone size: once

CDR3 DNA: TGTGCCAGCAGTTTGGGGGGCTATGGCTACACCTTC
CDR3 protein: CASSLGGYGYTF
V gene: TRBV28
J gene: TRBJ1-2
D gene: .
clone size: few

CDR3 DNA: TGTGCCTATGACTCGGACAGGAGCTACGAGCAGTACTTC
CDR3 protein: CAYDSDRSYEQYF
V gene: TRBV30
J gene: TRBJ2-7
D gene: TRBD1
clone size: .

CDR3 DNA: TGTGCCAGCAGCTTATTTTCGGGACAGGGTTTGAACACTGAAGCTTTCTTT
CDR3 protein: CASSLFSGQGLNTEAFF
V gene: TRBV7-9
J gene: TRBJ1-1
D gene: TRBD1
clone size: .

CDR3 DNA: TGCGCCAGCAGCCCGCAAGGGACAGGGATCGAAAAACTGTTTTTT
CDR3 protein: CASSPQGTGIEKLFF
V gene: TRBV5-1
J gene: TRBJ1-4
D gene: TRBD1
clone size: .

CDR3 DNA: TGTGCCAGTAGTATACCTCCGGGACAGGGAAGTCCTGAAGCTTTCTTT
CDR3 protein: CASSIPPGQGSPEAFF
V gene: TRBV19
J gene: TRBJ1-1
D gene: TRBD1
clone size: .

CDR3 DNA: TGCAGCGTTGGGCACCGGGACAGAATGTGGTTT
CDR3 protein: CSVGHRDRMWF
V gene: TRBV29-1
J gene: TRBJ1-4
D gene: TRBD1
clone size: .

CDR3 DNA: TGTGCCAGCAGTCGACTAAATGGAGGGTACGAGCAGTACTTC
CDR3 protein: CASSRLNGGYEQYF
V gene: TRBV6-5
J gene: TRBJ2-7
D gene: .
clone size: .

CDR3 DNA: TGTGCCAGCACGGCAGGGGCTTCGGGCGAGACCCAGTACTTC
CDR3 protein: CASTAGASGETQYF
V gene: TRBV3-1/TRBV3-2
J gene: TRBJ2-5
D gene: .
clone size: .

CDR3 DNA: TGCAGCGTTTTACCCCAGGGGCACTACGAGCAGTACTTC
CDR3 protein: CSVLPQGHYEQYF
V gene: TRBV29-1
J gene: TRBJ2-7
D gene: .
clone size: .

CDR3 DNA: TGTGCCAGCAGTGACAGGGGGAGAAACACCGGGGAGCTGTTTTTT
CDR3 protein: CASSDRGRNTGELFF
V gene: TRBV25-1
J gene: TRBJ2-2
D gene: TRBD1
clone size: .

CDR3 DNA: TGTGCCAGTAGTACCCCCGGGACAGTTCAAGAGACCCAGTACTTC
CDR3 protein: CASSTPGTVQETQYF
V gene: TRBV19
J gene: TRBJ2-5
D gene: TRBD1
clone size: once

CDR3 DNA: TGCGCCAGCAGTGAGTTGGGGCCATCCTACAATGAGCAGTTCTTC
CDR3 protein: CASSELGPSYNEQFF
V gene: TRBV10-2
J gene: TRBJ2-1
D gene: .
clone size: .

CDR3 DNA: TGTGCCAGCAGAAGGGACAGCCTCTACGAGCAGTACTTC
CDR3 protein: CASRRDSLYEQYF
V gene: TRBV6-5
J gene: TRBJ2-7
D gene: TRBD1
clone size: .

CDR3 DNA: TGTGCCACCAGCAGAGAACAGGGGGCGAACTATGGCTACACCTTC
CDR3 protein: CATSREQGANYGYTF
V gene: TRBV15
J gene: TRBJ1-2
D gene: TRBD1
clone size: few

CDR3 DNA: TGTGCCACCAGTGACCCGACAGGGGGAGAGGATGGCTACACCTTC
CDR3 protein: CATSDPTGGEDGYTF
V gene: TRBV24-1
J gene: TRBJ1-2
D gene: TRBD1
clone size: .

CDR3 DNA: TGTGCCAGCAGCCAAGCCCAGAGCACAGATACGCAGTATTTT
CDR3 protein: CASSQAQSTDTQYF
V gene: TRBV4-2
J gene: TRBJ2-3
D gene: .
clone size: .

CDR3 DNA: TGTGCCAGCAGCAAAGTCGGCAGGGGTGACACAGGCTCTGGAAACACCATATATTTT
CDR3 protein: CASSKVGRGDTGSGNTIYF
V gene: TRBV21-1
J gene: TRBJ1-3
D gene: .
clone size: few

CDR3 DNA: TGTGCCAGCAGTTTGCCGGGCGGGAGCCGCTCCTACAATGAGCAGTTCTTC
CDR3 protein: CASSLPGGSRSYNEQFF
V gene: TRBV28
J gene: TRBJ2-1
D gene: TRBD2
clone size: once

CDR3 DNA: TGTGCCAGCAGATACTCCCCGGGACAGGGGTCCGGGGAGCTGTTTTTT
CDR3 protein: CASRYSPGQGSGELFF
V gene: TRBV28
J gene: TRBJ2-2
D gene: TRBD1
clone size: .

CDR3 DNA: TGTGCCAGCAGTTTAAAAACAGGGTTTTCTAATGAAAAACTGTTTTTT
CDR3 protein: CASSLKTGFSNEKLFF
V gene: TRBV28
J gene: TRBJ1-4
D gene: .
clone size: .

CDR3 DNA: TGTGCCAGCAGCCGGGAGGGGGGCCCCCTCGAGCAGTACTTC
CDR3 protein: CASSREGGPLEQYF
V gene: TRBV6-5
J gene: TRBJ2-7
D gene: TRBD2
clone size: .

CDR3 DNA: TGTGCCAGCAGTTACAGAGGCGCGGCACACTACGAGCAGTACTTC
CDR3 protein: CASSYRGAAHYEQYF
V gene: TRBV6-5
J gene: TRBJ2-7
D gene: .
clone size: .

CDR3 DNA: TGTGCCAGCAGCCCGCCGACAGGCATGAACACTGAAGCTTTCTTT
CDR3 protein: CASSPPTGMNTEAFF
V gene: TRBV7-8
J gene: TRBJ1-1
D gene: .
clone size: .

CDR3 DNA: TGTGCCACCAGCAGGGACTCTCGGGGAACTGAAGCTTTCTTT
CDR3 protein: CATSRDSRGTEAFF
V gene: TRBV15
J gene: TRBJ1-1
D gene: .
clone size: .

CDR3 DNA: TGTGCCAGCGAACGTGACCAACTTGCAGGACAGGGGACAGCCTACACCTTC
CDR3 protein: CASERDQLAGQGTAYTF
V gene: TRBV2
J gene: TRBJ1-2
D gene: TRBD1
clone size: .